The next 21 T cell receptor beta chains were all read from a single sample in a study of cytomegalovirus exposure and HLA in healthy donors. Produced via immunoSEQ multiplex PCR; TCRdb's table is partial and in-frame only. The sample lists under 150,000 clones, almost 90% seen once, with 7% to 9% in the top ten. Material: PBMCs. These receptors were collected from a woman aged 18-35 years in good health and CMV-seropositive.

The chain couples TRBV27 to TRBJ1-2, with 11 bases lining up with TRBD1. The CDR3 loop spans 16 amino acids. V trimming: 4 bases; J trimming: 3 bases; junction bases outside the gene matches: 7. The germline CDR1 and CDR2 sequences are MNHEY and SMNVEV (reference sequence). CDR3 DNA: TGTGCCAGCAGTTGGACAGGGGGCCTACGGGACTATGGCTACACCTTC. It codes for CASSWTGGLRDYGYTF.

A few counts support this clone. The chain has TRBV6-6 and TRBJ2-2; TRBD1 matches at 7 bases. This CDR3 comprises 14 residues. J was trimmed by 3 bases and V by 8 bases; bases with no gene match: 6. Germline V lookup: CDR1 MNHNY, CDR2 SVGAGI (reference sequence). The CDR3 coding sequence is TGTGCCAGCGTCGACAGGGTCCACACCGGGGAGCTGTTTTTT. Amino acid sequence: CASVDRVHTGELFF.

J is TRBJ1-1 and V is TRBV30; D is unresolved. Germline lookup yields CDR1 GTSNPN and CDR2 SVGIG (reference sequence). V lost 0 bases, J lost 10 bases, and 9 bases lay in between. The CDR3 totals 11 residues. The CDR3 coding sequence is TGTGCCTGGAGTGTAAGCTCCGGAGCTTTCTTT. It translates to CAWSVSSGAFF.

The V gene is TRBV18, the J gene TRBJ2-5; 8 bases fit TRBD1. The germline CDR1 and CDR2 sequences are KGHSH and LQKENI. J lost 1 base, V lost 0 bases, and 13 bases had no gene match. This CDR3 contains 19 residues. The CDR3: CASSPPSSAAGGFQETQYF. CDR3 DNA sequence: TGTGCCAGCTCACCACCCAGTTCCGCGGCAGGGGGCTTCCAAGAGACCCAGTACTTC. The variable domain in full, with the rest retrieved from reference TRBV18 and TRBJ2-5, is NAGVMQNPRHLVRRRGQEARLRCSPMKGHSHVYWYRQLPEEGLKFMVYLQKENIIDESGMPKERFSAEFPKEGPSILRIQQVVRGDSAAYFCASSPPSSAAGGFQETQYFGPGTRLLVL.

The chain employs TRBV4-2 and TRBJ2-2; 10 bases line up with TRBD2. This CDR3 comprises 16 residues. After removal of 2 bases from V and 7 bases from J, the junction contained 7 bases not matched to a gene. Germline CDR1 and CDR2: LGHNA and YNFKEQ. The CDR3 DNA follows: TGTGCCAGCAGCCAACTAGCGGGAGAAGTTAACGGGGAGCTGTTTTTT. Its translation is CASSQLAGEVNGELFF.

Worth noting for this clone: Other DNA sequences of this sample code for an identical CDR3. The CDR3 coding sequence is TGTGCCAGCAGTGTATCTCCGGACTATGGCTACACCTTC. Translating it yields CASSVSPDYGYTF. The J gene is TRBJ1-2, the V gene TRBV6-1; D is undetermined. V shed 4 bases and J shed 3 bases, with 9 bases lying between them. Germline CDR1 MNHNS, CDR2 SASEGT. This CDR3 region has 13 residues.

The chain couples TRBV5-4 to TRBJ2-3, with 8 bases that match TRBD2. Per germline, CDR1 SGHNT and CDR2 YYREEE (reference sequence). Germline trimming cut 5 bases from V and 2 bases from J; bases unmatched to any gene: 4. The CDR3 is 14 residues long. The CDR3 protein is CASRAGEHTDTQYF. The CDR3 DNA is TGTGCCAGCAGAGCGGGGGAGCACACAGATACGCAGTATTTT.

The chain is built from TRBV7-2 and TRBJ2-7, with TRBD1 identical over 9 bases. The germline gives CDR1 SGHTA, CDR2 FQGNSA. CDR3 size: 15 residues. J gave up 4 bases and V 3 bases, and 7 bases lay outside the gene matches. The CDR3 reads CASSFQSGQGYEQYF. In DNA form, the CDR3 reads TGTGCCAGCAGCTTCCAATCGGGACAGGGTTACGAGCAGTACTTC.

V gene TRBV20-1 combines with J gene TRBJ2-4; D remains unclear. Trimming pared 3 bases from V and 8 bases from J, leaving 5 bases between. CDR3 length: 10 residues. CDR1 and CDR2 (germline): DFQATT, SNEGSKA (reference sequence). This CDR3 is CSASRYIQYF. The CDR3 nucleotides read TGCAGTGCTAGTCGTTACATTCAGTACTTC.

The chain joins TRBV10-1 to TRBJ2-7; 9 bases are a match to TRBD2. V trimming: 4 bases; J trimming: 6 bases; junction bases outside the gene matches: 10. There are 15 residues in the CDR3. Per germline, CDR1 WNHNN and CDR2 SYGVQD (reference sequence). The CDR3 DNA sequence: TGCGCCAGCAGTGTATTGCGGGAGGGCCTGGGCGAGCAGTACTTC. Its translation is CASSVLREGLGEQYF.

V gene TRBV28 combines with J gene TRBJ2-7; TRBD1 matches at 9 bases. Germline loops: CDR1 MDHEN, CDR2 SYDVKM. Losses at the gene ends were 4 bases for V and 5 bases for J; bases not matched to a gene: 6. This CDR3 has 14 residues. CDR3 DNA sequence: TGTGCCAGCAGTTCGACAGGGGGTAAAAACGAGCAGTACTTC. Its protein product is CASSSTGGKNEQYF.

CDR3 in amino acids: CASRATGTSGKNIQYF. CDR3 nucleotides: TGTGCCAGCAGGGCCACCGGGACTAGCGGAAAAAACATTCAGTACTTC. The rearrangement links TRBV28 to TRBJ2-4; the match to TRBD2 covers 11 bases. The ends lost 6 bases at V and 4 bases at J; junction bases unmatched: 8. CDR3 length: 16 residues. Germline V gene lookup returns CDR1 MDHEN and CDR2 SYDVKM. Looking up the rest from reference TRBV28 and TRBJ2-4 gives the full variable domain: DVKVTQSSRYLVKRTGEKVFLECVQDMDHENMFWYRQDPGLGLRLIYFSYDVKMKEKGDIPEGYSVSREKKERFSLILESASTNQTSMYLCASRATGTSGKNIQYFGAGTRLSVL.

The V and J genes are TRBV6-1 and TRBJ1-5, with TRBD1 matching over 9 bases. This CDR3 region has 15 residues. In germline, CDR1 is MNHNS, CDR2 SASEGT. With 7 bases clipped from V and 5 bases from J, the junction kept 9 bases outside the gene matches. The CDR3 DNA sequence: TGTGCCAGCATAGGACAGGGGATGGAGTATCAGCCCCAGCATTTT. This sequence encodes CASIGQGMEYQPQHF.

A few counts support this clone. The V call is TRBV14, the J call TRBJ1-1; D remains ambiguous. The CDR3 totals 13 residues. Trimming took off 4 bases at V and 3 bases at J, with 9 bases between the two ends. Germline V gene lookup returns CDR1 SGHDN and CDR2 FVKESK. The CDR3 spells CASSPRTYTEAFF. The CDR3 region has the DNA TGTGCCAGCAGCCCCCGTACATACACTGAAGCTTTCTTT.

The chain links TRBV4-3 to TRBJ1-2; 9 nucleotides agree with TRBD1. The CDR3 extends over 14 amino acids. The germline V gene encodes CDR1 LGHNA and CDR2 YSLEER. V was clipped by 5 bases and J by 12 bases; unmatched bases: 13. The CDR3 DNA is TGCGCCAGCAGCGCGCGGGACAGGGAATTCGACCACACCTTC. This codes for CASSARDREFDHTF.

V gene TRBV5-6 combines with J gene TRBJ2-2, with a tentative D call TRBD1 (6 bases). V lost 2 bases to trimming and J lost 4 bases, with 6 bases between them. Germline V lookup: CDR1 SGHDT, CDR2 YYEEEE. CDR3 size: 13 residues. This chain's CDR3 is CASSLGGTGELFF. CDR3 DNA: TGTGCCAGCAGCTTAGGGGGCACCGGGGAGCTGTTTTTT. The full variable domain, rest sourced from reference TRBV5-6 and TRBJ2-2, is DAGVTQSPTHLIKTRGQQVTLRCSPKSGHDTVSWYQQALGQGPQFIFQYYEEEERQRGNFPDRFSGHQFPNYSSELNVNALLLGDSALYLCASSLGGTGELFFGEGSRLTVL.

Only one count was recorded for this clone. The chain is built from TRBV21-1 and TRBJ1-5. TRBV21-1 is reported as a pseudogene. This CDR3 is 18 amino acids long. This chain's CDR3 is CASSKASPEVDSNQPQHF. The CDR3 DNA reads TGTGCCAGCAGCAAAGCGAGTCCTGAGGTTGATAGCAATCAGCCCCAGCATTTT.

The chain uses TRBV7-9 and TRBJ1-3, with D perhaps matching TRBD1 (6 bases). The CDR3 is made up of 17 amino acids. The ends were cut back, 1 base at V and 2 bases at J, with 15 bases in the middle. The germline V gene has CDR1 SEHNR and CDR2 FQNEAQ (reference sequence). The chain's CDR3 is CASSLGSRTEAGNTIYF. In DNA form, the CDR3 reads TGTGCCAGCAGCTTAGGGAGCCGGACAGAGGCTGGAAACACCATATATTTT.

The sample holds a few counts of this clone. In DNA, the CDR3 is TGTGCCAGCAGTTTTCGAGAGAGCTCTGGGGCCAACGTCCTGACTTTC. Amino acids: CASSFRESSGANVLTF. The chain carries TRBV28 and TRBJ2-6; D not resolved. CDR1 MDHEN and CDR2 SYDVKM come from the germline V gene. The V gene lost 3 bases and the J gene lost 0 bases, with 9 bases spanning the gap. The length of the CDR3 is 16 residues.

The CDR3, as DNA: TGTGCCTGGACCGGCTCGTTGGGTGGGCTTGGAATCGGAGCTTTCTTT. Amino acid sequence: CAWTGSLGGLGIGAFF. V is TRBV30 and J is TRBJ1-1; D uncertain. The CDR3 contains 16 residues. Germline loops: CDR1 GTSNPN, CDR2 SVGIG (reference sequence). V gave up 4 bases and J gave up 10 bases, with 28 bases separating them.

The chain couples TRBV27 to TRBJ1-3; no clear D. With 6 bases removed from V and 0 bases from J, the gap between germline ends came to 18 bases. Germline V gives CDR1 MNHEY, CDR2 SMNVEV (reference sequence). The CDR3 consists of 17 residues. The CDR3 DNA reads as TGTGCCAGCAGACCCTCCATAGCGGGGAACTCTGGAAACACCATATATTTT. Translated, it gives CASRPSIAGNSGNTIYF.